A single sample gave rise to the 12 T cell receptor beta chains below, sequenced in a study of T cells after posttransplantation cyclophosphamide. TCRdb's table, derived via immunoSEQ multiplex PCR, lists solely in-frame clones and lacks some. The sample lists about 52,000 clones; 85% to 95% were seen once. The sample comprised PBMCs. Receptors were obtained from a young woman in good health and a related stem cell transplant donor.

The chain has TRBV11-2 and TRBJ2-2; tentatively, D is TRBD2 (6 bases). Germline-derived CDR1 and CDR2 are SGHAT and FQNNGV. V lost 1 base and J 6 bases, leaving 12 bases between the germline ends. CDR3 length: 15 amino acids. CDR3 amino acids: CASSLGHGGAGELFF. The DNA for the CDR3 is TGTGCCAGCAGCTTAGGACACGGAGGGGCCGGGGAGCTGTTTTTT. Combining the CDR3 with reference TRBV11-2 and TRBJ2-2 gives the whole variable domain EAGVAQSPRYKIIEKRQSVAFWCNPISGHATLYWYQQILGQGPKLLIQFQNNGVVDDSQLPKDRFSAERLKGVDSTLKIQPAKLEDSAVYLCASSLGHGGAGELFFGEGSRLTVL.

This chain uses TRBV5-1 with TRBJ2-5; D perhaps matches TRBD2 (6 bases). The V end was cut by 4 bases, the J end by 3 bases, with 10 bases between. The CDR3 length is 13 residues. Germline-derived CDR1 and CDR2 are SGHRS and YFSETQ. The CDR3 coding sequence is TGCGCCAGCAGCCCATGGGGGGAAGAGACCCAGTACTTC. Its translation is CASSPWGEETQYF.

The J gene is TRBJ2-7, the V gene TRBV19; D possibly corresponds to TRBD2 (5 bases). V gave up 10 bases and J gave up 2 bases, with 15 bases separating them. CDR3 length: 13 amino acids. Per germline, CDR1 LNHDA and CDR2 SQIVND (reference sequence). Written as DNA, the CDR3 is TGTGCCACCTCACTAAGCGGTGCCTACGAGCAGTACTTC. The encoded protein is CATSLSGAYEQYF.

This clone was observed once. The chain employs TRBV9 and TRBJ1-5, with D possibly being TRBD1 (6 bases). Per germline, CDR1 SGDLS and CDR2 YYNGEE. V lost 5 bases and J lost 4, with 13 bases in between. CDR3 length equals 14 residues. The CDR3 DNA reads as TGTGCCAGCAGTGTGGGGGGGCCGAATCAGCCCCAGCATTTT. This encodes CASSVGGPNQPQHF. Full variable domain (missing parts from reference TRBV9 and TRBJ1-5): DSGVTQTPKHLITATGQRVTLRCSPRSGDLSVYWYQQSLDQGLQFLIQYYNGEERAKGNILERFSAQQFPDLHSELNLSSLELGDSALYFCASSVGGPNQPQHFGDGTRLSIL.

The chain couples TRBV4-2 to TRBJ2-5, with a possible D match to TRBD2 (7 bases). Germline CDR1 is LGHNA and CDR2 is YNFKEQ. The V end was cut by 0 bases, the J end by 5 bases, with 13 bases between. This CDR3 contains 15 residues. Here the CDR3 reads CASSQEGGARETQYF. CDR3 nucleotides: TGTGCCAGCAGCCAAGAAGGGGGGGCCCGTGAGACCCAGTACTTC.

The gene calls are TRBV7-9 and TRBJ1-2; 8 bases line up with TRBD1. The CDR3 contains 14 residues. V was clipped by 5 bases and J by 4 bases; unmatched bases: 6. Per germline, CDR1 SEHNR and CDR2 FQNEAQ (reference sequence). CDR3 protein: CASSPRTGPYGYTF. CDR3 nucleotides: TGTGCCAGCAGCCCTCGGACAGGGCCCTATGGCTACACCTTC.

This rearrangement joins TRBV5-1 to TRBJ1-4, with D unclear. The germline V and J ends were trimmed by 0 bases and 7 bases, with 7 bases remaining between them. Germline loops: CDR1 SGHRS, CDR2 YFSETQ. The CDR3 is 13 amino acids. As DNA, the CDR3 is TGCGCCAGCAGCTTGGATTCGGGTGAAAAACTGTTTTTT. Translated, it gives CASSLDSGEKLFF.

The rearrangement links TRBV2 to TRBJ1-2; D might be TRBD1 (5 bases). V was trimmed by 7 bases and J by 4 bases, leaving 10 bases between them. The germline V gene has CDR1 SNHLY and CDR2 FYNNEI. The CDR3 covers 12 residues. CDR3 region: CASNRGGYGYTF. The CDR3 DNA reads TGTGCCAGCAATAGGGGAGGCTATGGCTACACCTTC.

The rearrangement uses TRBV4-2 and TRBJ2-7; no definite D call. This CDR3 contains 15 residues. Germline CDR1 LGHNA, CDR2 YNFKEQ. V was cut by 0 bases and J by 0 bases, with 9 bases left in between. CDR3 coding DNA: TGTGCCAGCAGCCAAGATGAGTGGAGCTCCTACGAGCAGTACTTC. Its protein is CASSQDEWSSYEQYF.

The chain links TRBV5-6 to TRBJ1-1; no firm D call. CDR3 length equals 13 residues. CDR1 and CDR2 from the germline V gene are SGHDT and YYEEEE. The V and J ends lost 2 bases and 3 bases respectively, with 8 bases between them. CDR3 amino acids: CASSLGRHTEAFF. CDR3 coding DNA: TGTGCCAGCAGCTTAGGCAGGCACACTGAAGCTTTCTTT.

The V call is TRBV19, the J call TRBJ2-7; 11 bases are shared with TRBD1. Germline trimming cut 5 bases from V and 5 bases from J; bases unmatched to any gene: 2. The CDR3 contains 13 residues. Germline V gene data show CDR1 as LNHDA and CDR2 as SQIVND (reference sequence). The chain's CDR3 is CASSWTGGNEQYF. The DNA for the CDR3 is TGTGCCAGTAGTTGGACAGGGGGCAACGAGCAGTACTTC.

This clone has a single count. V is TRBV25-1 and J is TRBJ1-6; D gene uncertain. The CDR3 is made up of 11 amino acids. Trimming left V 8 bases short and J 10 bases short, with 9 bases between. Germline CDR1 and CDR2: MGHDK and SYGVNS. CDR3 in DNA: TGTGCCAGCGGCTTGCGGTCACCCCTCCACTTT. As protein: CASGLRSPLHF.